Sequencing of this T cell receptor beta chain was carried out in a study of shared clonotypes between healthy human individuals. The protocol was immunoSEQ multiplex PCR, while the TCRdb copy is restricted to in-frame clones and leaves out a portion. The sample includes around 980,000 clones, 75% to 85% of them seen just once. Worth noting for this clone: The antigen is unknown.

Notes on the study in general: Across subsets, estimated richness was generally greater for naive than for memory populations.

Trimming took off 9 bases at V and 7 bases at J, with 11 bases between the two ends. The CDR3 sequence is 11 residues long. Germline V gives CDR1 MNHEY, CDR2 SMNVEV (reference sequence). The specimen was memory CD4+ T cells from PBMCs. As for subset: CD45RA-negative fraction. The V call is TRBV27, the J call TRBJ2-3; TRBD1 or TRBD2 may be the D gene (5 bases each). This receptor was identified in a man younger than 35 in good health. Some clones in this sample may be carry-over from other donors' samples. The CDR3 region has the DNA TGTGCCAGTTCGAAGGGACATACGCAGTATTTT. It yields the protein CASSKGHTQYF.